These 18 T cell receptor beta chains were sequenced from one sample in a study of blood T cell repertoires in COVID-19 (dated by TCRdb to about 2020). Libraries were constructed by the immunoSEQ multiplex PCR assay. This is the immuneACCESS table as TCRdb keeps it, with only in-frame sequences that have V and J called. A part of the clones is gone; compared with another copy, unresolved V genes explain less than half, and the rest is unexplained. This sample has 200,000 to 250,000 clones in its table, and 88% of those were observed once. The ten largest account for 1.2% to 1.5% of the sample. Sequencing was performed on peripheral blood. These receptors all stem from a man older than 75 with acute or convalescent COVID-19.

The rearrangement links TRBV7-2 to TRBJ1-5, with a tentative D call TRBD1 (5 bases). Germline V lookup: CDR1 SGHTA, CDR2 FQGNSA. With 1 base removed from V and 9 bases from J, the gap between germline ends came to 13 bases. This CDR3 has 14 residues. In DNA form, the CDR3 reads TGTGCCAGCAGCTTAGAGGGGACTATGAGGCCCCAGCATTTT. Translating it yields CASSLEGTMRPQHF.

This chain joins TRBV29-1 and TRBJ2-4; D unresolved. Between the trimmed V and J ends, which lost 4 bases and 0 bases, there was a span of 4 bases. CDR1 SQVTM and CDR2 ANQGSEA come from the germline V gene. There are 12 residues in the CDR3. CDR3 nucleotides: TGCAGCGTTGGTCAAGCCAAAAACATTCAGTACTTC. Its protein is CSVGQAKNIQYF.

This CDR3 reads CASSPGLTTNEKLFF. The CDR3 nucleotides are TGTGCCAGCAGCCCCGGACTGACAACTAATGAAAAACTGTTTTTT. J is TRBJ1-4 and V is TRBV7-9; no reliable D call. Germline assignment: CDR1 SEHNR and CDR2 FQNEAQ (reference sequence). V was pared by 5 bases and J by 0 bases, with 10 bases between. This CDR3 contains 15 residues.

This chain connects TRBV19 to TRBJ1-2; weak D call: TRBD1 (5 bases). V gave up 7 bases and J gave up 7 bases, with 22 bases separating them. Germline values: CDR1 LNHDA, CDR2 SQIVND (reference sequence). CDR3 length: 15 amino acids. The CDR3 loop reads CASTPIGGRIGGYTF. The DNA for the CDR3 is TGTGCCAGTACCCCGATCGGGGGTCGTATTGGTGGCTACACCTTC.

The V and J genes are TRBV18 and TRBJ2-3; maybe TRBD2 (7 bases). Germline CDR1 KGHSH, CDR2 LQKENI. This CDR3 comprises 16 residues. V lost 3 bases to trimming and J lost 0 bases, with 13 bases between them. CDR3 region: CASSPRGAISTDTQYF. CDR3 DNA sequence: TGTGCCAGCTCACCCCGGGGGGCCATTAGCACAGATACGCAGTATTTT.

The chain uses TRBV9 and TRBJ1-6, with unresolved D. The CDR3 is 15 residues long. The germline V gene encodes CDR1 SGDLS and CDR2 YYNGEE. V was clipped by 0 bases and J by 7 bases, with 11 bases between them. CDR3 loop: CASSVETAVNSPLHF. The CDR3 bases are TGTGCCAGCAGCGTAGAAACAGCCGTAAATTCACCCCTCCACTTT.

The chain recombines TRBV2 with TRBJ2-7; D gene uncertain. CDR3 size: 11 residues. Germline CDR1 SNHLY, CDR2 FYNNEI. Between the trimmed V and J ends, which lost 4 bases and 4 bases, there was a span of 5 bases. The CDR3 reads CASSVEYEQYF. The CDR3 nucleotides read TGTGCCAGCAGTGTTGAGTACGAGCAGTACTTC.

V usage is TRBV9 and J usage is TRBJ1-1, with D maybe TRBD1 (5 bases). CDR1 is SGDLS, CDR2 YYNGEE, per germline. There are 15 residues in the CDR3. Trimming took off 3 bases at V and 4 bases at J, with 16 bases between the two ends. The CDR3 spells CASSASWGGGTEAFF. The CDR3 DNA reads as TGTGCCAGCAGCGCAAGTTGGGGCGGGGGCACTGAAGCTTTCTTT.

The chain carries TRBV28 and TRBJ2-2; 8 bases agree with TRBD2. Germline V CDR1 and CDR2: MDHEN, SYDVKM. The CDR3 has 15 amino acids. J was trimmed by 7 bases and V by 5 bases; bases with no gene match: 9. The CDR3 spells CASSGGLVTVGELFF. The CDR3 nucleotides are TGTGCCAGCAGTGGGGGACTAGTCACCGTCGGGGAGCTGTTTTTT.

This clone came up many times. The chain has TRBV19 and TRBJ1-2; the D gene is possibly TRBD1 (5 bases). The CDR3 is 13 amino acids. Per the germline V gene, CDR1 is LNHDA and CDR2 is SQIVND (reference sequence). Trimming took 2 bases from V and 10 from J, leaving 14 bases between them. CDR3 sequence: CASSIRQSGDYTF. The DNA of the CDR3 is TGTGCCAGTAGTATACGACAATCGGGGGACTACACCTTC.

The J gene is TRBJ2-7, the V gene TRBV7-2, with 9 bases that match TRBD2. CDR3 length equals 14 residues. V lost 5 bases, J lost 4 bases, and 6 bases stayed unmatched. Per germline, CDR1 SGHTA and CDR2 FQGNSA. This chain's CDR3 is CASSPTSGPYEQYF. The CDR3 DNA follows: TGTGCCAGCAGCCCGACTAGCGGCCCTTACGAGCAGTACTTC.

The chain couples TRBV6-6 to TRBJ1-2; D gene unclear. The germline CDR1 and CDR2 sequences are MNHNY and SVGAGI (reference sequence). Trimming shortened V by 0 bases and J by 1 base, and 9 bases separated the two germline ends. CDR3 size: 15 residues. The CDR3: CASSYSSPDNYGYTF. Here the CDR3 DNA reads TGTGCCAGCAGTTACTCGTCGCCAGATAACTATGGCTACACCTTC.

This clone came up once. This chain's CDR3 is CASSSPGQGSYEQYF. In DNA, the CDR3 is TGTGCCAGCAGCTCCCCGGGACAGGGCTCCTACGAGCAGTACTTC. The V gene is TRBV11-1, the J gene TRBJ2-7, with 9 positions matching TRBD1. The V gene end was trimmed by 4 bases and the J gene end by 0 bases; junction bases not matched to a gene: 4. This CDR3 spans 15 amino acids. Germline assignment: CDR1 SGHAT and CDR2 FQDESV (reference sequence).

Points on this clone: Other nucleotide sequences in the sample specify the same CDR3. The V call is TRBV7-9, the J call TRBJ1-2; possibly TRBD1 for D (5 bases). The CDR3 sequence is 13 residues long. Per germline, CDR1 SEHNR and CDR2 FQNEAQ (reference sequence). The ends were cut back, 1 base at V and 5 bases at J, with 8 bases in the middle. DNA of the CDR3: TGTGCCAGCAGCTTAGTGGGGGGTTATGGCTACACCTTC. It encodes CASSLVGGYGYTF. The complete variable domain, with remaining parts taken from reference TRBV7-9 and TRBJ1-2, reads DTGVSQNPRHKITKRGQNVTFRCDPISEHNRLYWYRQTLGQGPEFLTYFQNEAQLEKSRLLSDRFSAERPKGSFSTLEIQRTEQGDSAMYLCASSLVGGYGYTFGSGTRLTVV.

This chain joins TRBV6-5 and TRBJ2-1; 8 bases agree with TRBD2. V trimming: 6 bases; J trimming: 10 bases; junction bases outside the gene matches: 11. CDR1 and CDR2 from the germline V gene are MNHEY and SVGAGI. The CDR3 has 14 residues. CDR3 sequence: CASRPGLEFDEQFF. CDR3 in DNA: TGTGCCAGCAGGCCGGGACTAGAGTTTGACGAGCAGTTCTTC.

The rearrangement joins TRBV19 to TRBJ2-2; a weak D match, TRBD1 (6 bases). V was trimmed by 6 bases and J by 5 bases, leaving 13 bases between them. Germline V gene lookup returns CDR1 LNHDA and CDR2 SQIVND (reference sequence). This CDR3 region has 14 residues. The DNA of the CDR3 is TGTGCCAGTAGAGACAGGTTTTTTACCGGGGAGCTGTTTTTT. The encoded protein is CASRDRFFTGELFF. Filled out from reference TRBV19 and TRBJ2-2, the complete variable domain reads DGGITQSPKYLFRKEGQNVTLSCEQNLNHDAMYWYRQDPGQGLRLIYYSQIVNDFQKGDIAEGYSVSREKKESFPLTVTSAQKNPTAFYLCASRDRFFTGELFFGEGSRLTVL.

With respect to this clone: The sample carries other DNA sequences with the same CDR3. V usage is TRBV28 and J usage is TRBJ2-7, with 9 bases fitting TRBD1. The CDR3 covers 15 residues. CDR1 MDHEN and CDR2 SYDVKM come from the germline V gene. The junction had 9 bases not matched to a gene; V was cut back by 5 bases and J by 4 bases. The CDR3 DNA follows: TGTGCCAGCAGTCCCCCGGGACAGGGAGATTACGAGCAGTACTTC. Translation gives CASSPPGQGDYEQYF.

The chain carries TRBV29-1 and TRBJ2-3, with 14 bases matching TRBD2. The CDR3 contains 15 residues. Germline assignment: CDR1 SQVTM and CDR2 ANQGSEA. The ends lost 6 bases at V and 2 bases at J; junction bases unmatched: 4. CDR3 bases: TGCAGCGTAAGACTAGCGGGAGGGCTCACAGATACGCAGTATTTT. This codes for CSVRLAGGLTDTQYF.